The sequence of this T cell receptor (beta chain) was determined in a study of T cells in Graves' hyperthyroidism and ophthalmopathy. The study based diagnoses on clinical symptoms, serum thyroxine and TRAb, thyroid ultrasound and orbital computed tomography. This clonotype was picked up many times. V lost 2 bases to trimming and J lost 3 bases; unmatched junction nucleotides: 10. The germline V gene encodes CDR1 KGHDR and CDR2 SFDVKD. The CDR3 length is 17 residues. RNA transcripts were the template for amplifying TCR beta CDR3 regions. When the TCR CDR3 underwent first-round RT-PCR, the HTBI primer set was used. TCRdb re-called the multiplex PCR reads with MiXCR, one entry per CDR3 protein. The top ten hold approximately 25% of the sample, which has more than 95,000 distinct CDR3 sequences, 40% to 50% seen once.

The specimen was blood. The V call is TRBV24-1, the J call TRBJ2-5; 8 bases line up with TRBD2. The TCR originated in a man in his forties or fifties with Graves' hyperthyroidism. CDR3 in DNA: TGTGCCACCAGTGATTCCCCCCCAGCGGGGGAGAAAGAGACCCAGTACTTC. Its protein product is CATSDSPPAGEKETQYF.